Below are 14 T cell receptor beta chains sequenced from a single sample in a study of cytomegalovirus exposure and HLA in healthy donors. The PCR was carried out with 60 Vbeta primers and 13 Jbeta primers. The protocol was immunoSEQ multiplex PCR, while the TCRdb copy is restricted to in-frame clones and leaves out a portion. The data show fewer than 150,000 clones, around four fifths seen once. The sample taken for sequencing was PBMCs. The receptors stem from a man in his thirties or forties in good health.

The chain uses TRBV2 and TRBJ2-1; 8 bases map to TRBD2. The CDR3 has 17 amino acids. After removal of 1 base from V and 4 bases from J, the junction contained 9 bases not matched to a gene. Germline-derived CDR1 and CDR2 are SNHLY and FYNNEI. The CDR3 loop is CASSEDGSGSRYNEQFF. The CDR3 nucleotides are TGTGCCAGCAGTGAAGATGGGAGCGGGAGCCGTTACAATGAGCAGTTCTTC.

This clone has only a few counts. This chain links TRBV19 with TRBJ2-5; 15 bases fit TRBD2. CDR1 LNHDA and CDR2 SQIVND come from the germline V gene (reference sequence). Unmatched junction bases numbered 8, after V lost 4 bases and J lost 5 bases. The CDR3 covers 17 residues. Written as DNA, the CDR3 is TGTGCCAGTAGTAGAATCGGACTAGCGGGAGGGCCGGAGACCCAGTACTTC. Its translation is CASSRIGLAGGPETQYF.

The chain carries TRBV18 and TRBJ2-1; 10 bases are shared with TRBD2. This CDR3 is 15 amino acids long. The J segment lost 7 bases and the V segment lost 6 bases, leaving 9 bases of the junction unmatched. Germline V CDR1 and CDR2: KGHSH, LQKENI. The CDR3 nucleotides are TGTGCCAGCTCCCGCACTAGCGGGGACTATAATGAGCAGTTCTTC. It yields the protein CASSRTSGDYNEQFF.

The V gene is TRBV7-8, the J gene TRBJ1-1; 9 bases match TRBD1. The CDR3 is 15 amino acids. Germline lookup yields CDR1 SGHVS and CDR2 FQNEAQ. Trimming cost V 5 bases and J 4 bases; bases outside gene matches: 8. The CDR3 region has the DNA TGTGCCAGCAGCCTACAGGGGGCTTCGGGCACTGAAGCTTTCTTT. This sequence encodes CASSLQGASGTEAFF.

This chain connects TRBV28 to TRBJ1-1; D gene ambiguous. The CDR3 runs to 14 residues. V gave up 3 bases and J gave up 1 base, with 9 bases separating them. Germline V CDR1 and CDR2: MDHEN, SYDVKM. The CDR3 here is CASSLRNRNTEAFF. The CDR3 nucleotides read TGTGCCAGCAGTTTGAGGAATAGGAACACTGAAGCTTTCTTT.

The CDR3 nucleotides are TGTGCCAGTAGTATAGACGCTAGCGGGGCCTACAATGAGCAGTTCTTC. This gives the protein CASSIDASGAYNEQFF. The gene calls are TRBV19 and TRBJ2-1; 9 nucleotides match TRBD2. Trimming removed 0 bases from V and 2 bases from J; junction bases left unmatched: 2. The CDR3 sequence is 16 residues long. Germline loops: CDR1 LNHDA, CDR2 SQIVND (reference sequence).

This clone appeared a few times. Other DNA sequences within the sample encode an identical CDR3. The CDR3, as DNA: TGTGCCAGCAGCTTAGCGGGAGGGCCTTACGAGCAGTACTTC. Translated, it gives CASSLAGGPYEQYF. The chain recombines TRBV7-2 with TRBJ2-7, with 7 bases matching TRBD2. This CDR3 contains 14 residues. CDR1 SGHTA and CDR2 FQGNSA come from the germline V gene. The trim removed 0 bases at V and 4 bases at J, leaving 3 bases unmatched.

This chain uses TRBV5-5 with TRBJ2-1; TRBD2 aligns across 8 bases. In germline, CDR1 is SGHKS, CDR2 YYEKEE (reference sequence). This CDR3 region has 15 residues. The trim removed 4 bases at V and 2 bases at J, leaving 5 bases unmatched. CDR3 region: CASSRRGATYNEQFF. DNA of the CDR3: TGTGCCAGCAGCAGGCGGGGGGCCACCTACAATGAGCAGTTCTTC.

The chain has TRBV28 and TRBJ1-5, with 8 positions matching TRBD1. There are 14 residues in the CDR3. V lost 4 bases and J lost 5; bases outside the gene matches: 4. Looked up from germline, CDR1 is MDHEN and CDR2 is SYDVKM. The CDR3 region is CASSSGQGDQPQHF. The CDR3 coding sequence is TGTGCCAGCAGTTCCGGACAGGGAGATCAGCCCCAGCATTTT.

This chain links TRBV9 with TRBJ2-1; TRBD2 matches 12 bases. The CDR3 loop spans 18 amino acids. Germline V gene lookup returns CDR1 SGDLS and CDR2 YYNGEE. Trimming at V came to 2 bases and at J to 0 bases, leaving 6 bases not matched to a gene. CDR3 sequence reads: CASSVGLAGSLSYNEQFF. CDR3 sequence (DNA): TGTGCCAGCAGCGTGGGACTAGCGGGTTCCCTCTCCTACAATGAGCAGTTCTTC.

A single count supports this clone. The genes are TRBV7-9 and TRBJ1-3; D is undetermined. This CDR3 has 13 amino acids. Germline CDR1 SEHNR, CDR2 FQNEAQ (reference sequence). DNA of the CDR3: TGTTCCCCTAGGGAGAGCTCTGGAAACACCATATATTTT. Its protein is CSPRESSGNTIYF.

The CDR3 DNA reads as TGTGCCAGCAGCTTAGAAGGGCAGGGCAGTTCACCCCTCCACTTT. It codes for CASSLEGQGSSPLHF. V and J are TRBV7-2 and TRBJ1-6, with D possibly TRBD1 on 5 matching bases. The CDR3 contains 15 residues. CDR1 SGHTA and CDR2 FQGNSA come from the germline V gene. V lost 1 base to trimming and J lost 9 bases, with 13 bases between them.

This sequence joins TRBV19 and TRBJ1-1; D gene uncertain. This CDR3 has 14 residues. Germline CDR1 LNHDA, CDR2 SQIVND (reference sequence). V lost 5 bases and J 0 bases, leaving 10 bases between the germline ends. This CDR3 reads CASSSDDLNTEAFF. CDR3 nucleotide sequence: TGTGCCAGTAGTTCTGACGACTTGAACACTGAAGCTTTCTTT.

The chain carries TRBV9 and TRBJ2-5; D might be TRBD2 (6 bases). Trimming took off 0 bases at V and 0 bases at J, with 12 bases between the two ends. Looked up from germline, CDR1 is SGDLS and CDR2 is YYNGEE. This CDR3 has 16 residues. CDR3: CASSVAGGTYQETQYF. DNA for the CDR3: TGTGCCAGCAGCGTAGCTGGCGGGACGTACCAAGAGACCCAGTACTTC.